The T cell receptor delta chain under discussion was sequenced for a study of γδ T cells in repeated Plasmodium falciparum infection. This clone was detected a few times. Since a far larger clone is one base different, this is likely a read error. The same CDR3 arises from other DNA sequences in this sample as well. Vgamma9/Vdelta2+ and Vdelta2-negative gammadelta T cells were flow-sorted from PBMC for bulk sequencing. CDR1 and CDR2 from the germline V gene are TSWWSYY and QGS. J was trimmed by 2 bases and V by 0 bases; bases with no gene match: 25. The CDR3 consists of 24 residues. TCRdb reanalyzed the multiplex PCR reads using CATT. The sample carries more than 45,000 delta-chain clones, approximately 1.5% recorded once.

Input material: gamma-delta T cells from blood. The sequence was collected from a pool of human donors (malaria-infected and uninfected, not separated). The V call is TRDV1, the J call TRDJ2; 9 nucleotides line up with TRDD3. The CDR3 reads CALGELPHELTNRGIQKLTAQLFF. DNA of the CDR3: TGTGCTCTTGGGGAACTTCCTCACGAACTTACCAACCGGGGGATACAAAAGTTGACAGCACAACTCTTCTTT.